The present entry profiles one T cell receptor beta chain with its context. Relative to the germline gene, one junction end is altered; a read error may explain this. CDR1 and CDR2 (germline): LNHNV, YYDKDF (reference sequence). The CDR3 has 15 residues. In the authors' methods: For nucleated cells, counts were estimated from reference gene primer amplification. Sequenced by immunoSEQ multiplex PCR; TCRdb stores in-frame clones only, minus some. That table gives V, J and clone size, and the DNA gave D and trimming. The data show some 530,000 clones, around 85% seen once. These data come from a study of blood T cell repertoires in COVID-19. On the study more broadly: PBMCs, B-cell-depleted T cells, or T cells were the source of the cDNA or gDNA that made up the material.

J is TRBJ2-7 and V is TRBV15; TRBD1 agrees at 8 bases. The receptor was isolated from a woman aged 60-75 years who had recovered from COVID-19. What was sequenced was PBMCs or T cells enriched from blood (not recorded which). In DNA, the CDR3 is TGTGCCACCAGCGGAGACAGGGGACCAGCCTACGAGCAGTACTTC. Protein product: CATSGDRGPAYEQYF.